This TCR beta chain was captured in a study of CD8+ T cells in alopecia areata. Sample treatment: oral pan-JAK inhibitor, 5-10 mg twice daily. Extracted from the samples, RNA was reverse transcribed into cDNA to serve as the sequencing template. Sequencing was performed with immunoSEQ multiplex PCR; in TCRdb, only in-frame clones are kept and a portion is missing. This sample has approximately 180,000 clones, with around 58% found just once. Germline CDR1 is SGHNT and CDR2 is YYREEE (reference sequence). The CDR3 covers 17 residues. V was cut by 0 bases and J by 1 base, with 16 bases left in between. The sequencing used CD4+ T cells sorted from blood, collected at week 56, from a patient treated with tofacitinib. V is TRBV5-4 and J is TRBJ1-1; D is perhaps TRBD1 (6 bases). The clonotype comes from a human donor with alopecia areata. The CDR3 sequence is CASSLALGGMENTEAFF. CDR3 in DNA: TGTGCCAGCAGCTTGGCTCTCGGGGGCATGGAGAACACTGAAGCTTTCTTT.